Following are 23 T cell receptor beta chains from one sample sequenced in a study of cytomegalovirus exposure and HLA in healthy donors. The study ran its PCR with 60 Vbeta and 13 Jbeta primers. Clones were read by immunoSEQ multiplex PCR, and TCRdb kept only the in-frame ones, dropping some. The repertoire holds 130,000 to 150,000 clones, over 70% seen once, with approximately 5.5% in the top ten. What was sequenced was PBMCs. These receptors were collected from a man aged 25-45 years in good health and CMV-seropositive.

Note on this clone: One end of the junction varies from germline; a read error may be responsible. The V gene is TRBV6-1, the J gene TRBJ2-3; 7 bases map to TRBD1. Germline values: CDR1 MNHNS, CDR2 SASEGT. The CDR3 runs 15 residues. CDR3 residues: CTSTYRGGATDTQYF. In DNA, the CDR3 is TGTACCAGCACCTACAGGGGTGGGGCCACAGATACGCAGTATTTT.

This sequence joins TRBV19 and TRBJ2-7, with 10 bases fitting TRBD1. The CDR3 totals 14 residues. The trim removed 3 bases at V and 7 bases at J, leaving 6 bases unmatched. Germline V lookup: CDR1 LNHDA, CDR2 SQIVND (reference sequence). The CDR3 DNA follows: TGTGCCAGTAGTATTGACAGGGGGCGAAATGAGCAGTACTTC. Amino acids: CASSIDRGRNEQYF.

The rearrangement joins TRBV28 to TRBJ2-5, with D perhaps TRBD1 (5 bases). In germline, CDR1 is MDHEN, CDR2 SYDVKM. The V end was cut by 5 bases, the J end by 6 bases, with 16 bases between. The CDR3 length is 14 residues. CDR3 protein: CASSPPPGLQTQYF. The CDR3 DNA sequence: TGTGCCAGCAGTCCCCCCCCAGGGTTGCAGACCCAGTACTTC.

The rearrangement joins TRBV7-9 to TRBJ1-1, with D perhaps matching TRBD1 (5 bases). This CDR3 is 16 amino acids long. V lost 5 bases and J lost 1, with 17 bases in between. The germline V gene has CDR1 SEHNR and CDR2 FQNEAQ (reference sequence). CDR3 sequence reads: CASSPRYGGPNTEAFF. Here the CDR3 DNA reads TGTGCCAGCAGCCCTCGGTACGGGGGTCCGAACACTGAAGCTTTCTTT. The full variable domain, rest sourced from reference TRBV7-9 and TRBJ1-1, is DTGVSQNPRHKITKRGQNVTFRCDPISEHNRLYWYRQTLGQGPEFLTYFQNEAQLEKSRLLSDRFSAERPKGSFSTLEIQRTEQGDSAMYLCASSPRYGGPNTEAFFGQGTRLTVV.

The chain combines TRBV7-2 with TRBJ1-1, with 9 bases aligning to TRBD1. CDR1 and CDR2 (germline): SGHTA, FQGNSA. V shed 6 bases, J shed 5 bases, and the junction held 10 bases outside the gene matches. The CDR3 is made up of 15 amino acids. The CDR3, as DNA: TGTGCCAGCAGACAAGTACAGGGGGCTGCGACTGAAGCTTTCTTT. Amino acid sequence: CASRQVQGAATEAFF. Full variable domain (remainder filled in from reference TRBV7-2 and TRBJ1-1): GAGVSQSPSNKVTEKGKDVELRCDPISGHTALYWYRQSLGQGLEFLIYFQGNSAPDKSGLPSDRFSAERTGGSVSTLTIQRTQQEDSAVYLCASRQVQGAATEAFFGQGTRLTVV.

This clone was recorded once. J is TRBJ1-6 and V is TRBV18; 7 nucleotides align to TRBD1. Germline CDR1 and CDR2: KGHSH and LQKENI. V shed 3 bases and J 6 bases; nucleotides not matched to a gene: 5. The CDR3 has 15 residues. The CDR3 loop is CASSPGQHLNSPLHF. The CDR3 nucleotides read TGTGCCAGCTCACCGGGACAGCACCTTAATTCACCCCTCCACTTT.

In this sample, this clone turned up a few times. The chain is built from TRBV15 and TRBJ2-1; the D gene is possibly TRBD2 (5 bases). Germline V lookup: CDR1 LNHNV, CDR2 YYDKDF (reference sequence). CDR3 size: 16 residues. Trimming took off 0 bases at V and 8 bases at J, with 17 bases between the two ends. CDR3 sequence (DNA): TGTGCCACCAGCAGAGACCTCGGCGGGTTTGGGGATGAGCAGTTCTTC. Protein product: CATSRDLGGFGDEQFF.

The chain carries TRBV2 and TRBJ2-7; 7 bases fit TRBD1. V shed 1 base, J shed 2 bases, and the junction held 8 bases outside the gene matches. The germline V gene has CDR1 SNHLY and CDR2 FYNNEI. This CDR3 region has 16 residues. CDR3 sequence reads: CASSEGLGTDTYEQYF. The CDR3 DNA sequence: TGTGCCAGCAGTGAAGGGCTGGGGACAGATACCTACGAGCAGTACTTC.

The CDR3 bases are TGTGCCAGCAGCCAAGGACTAGCCCGGGGGACCCAGTACTTC. This gives the protein CASSQGLARGTQYF. This sequence joins TRBV14 and TRBJ2-5; 7 bases align to TRBD2. This CDR3 is built from 14 residues. V was clipped by 1 base and J by 7 bases; unmatched bases: 6. CDR1 is SGHDN, CDR2 FVKESK, per germline.

In DNA, the CDR3 is TGTGCCAGCAGCTTGCCCCGTGAGACCCAGTACTTC. Translation gives CASSLPRETQYF. The V gene is TRBV5-4, the J gene TRBJ2-5; D ambiguous. The CDR3 is 12 residues long. Germline V gene lookup returns CDR1 SGHNT and CDR2 YYREEE (reference sequence). The V gene lost 1 base and the J gene lost 5 bases, with 6 bases spanning the gap.

The gene calls are TRBV5-1 and TRBJ2-3; a possible D gene is TRBD2 (5 bases). The V gene's germline CDR1 is SGHRS and CDR2 YFSETQ. The V gene lost 3 bases and the J gene lost 2 bases, with 10 bases spanning the gap. There are 14 residues in the CDR3. As DNA, the CDR3 is TGCGCCAGCAGCTACTACGGGGTCACAGATACGCAGTATTTT. Residues: CASSYYGVTDTQYF.

The V call is TRBV5-5, the J call TRBJ2-7; D is perhaps TRBD1 (6 bases). Trimming removed 0 bases at V and 7 bases at J, with 17 bases between. This CDR3 is built from 15 residues. CDR1 SGHKS and CDR2 YYEKEE come from the germline V gene (reference sequence). The CDR3, as DNA: TGTGCCAGCAGCTTGGCCAGGGGCCAAGGGGAAGAGCAGTACTTC. Amino acid sequence: CASSLARGQGEEQYF.

The chain recombines TRBV5-1 with TRBJ1-1; no clear D gene. V was clipped by 1 base and J by 1 base, with 8 bases between them. Germline V lookup: CDR1 SGHRS, CDR2 YFSETQ. The CDR3 consists of 14 residues. CDR3 loop: CASSLSGSNTEAFF. CDR3 nucleotides: TGCGCCAGCAGCTTGTCGGGGTCGAACACTGAAGCTTTCTTT.

V usage is TRBV6-5 and J usage is TRBJ1-2, with D possibly matching TRBD1 (5 bases). Per germline, CDR1 MNHEY and CDR2 SVGAGI. V shed 5 bases and J shed 2 bases, with 6 bases lying between them. The CDR3 has 12 residues. CDR3 nucleotide sequence: TGTGCCAGCAGTCCAGGGAACTATGGCTACACCTTC. As protein: CASSPGNYGYTF.

CDR3 in amino acids: CASSDRRAGGGADTQYF. DNA of the CDR3: TGCGCCAGCAGTGACCGAAGGGCGGGGGGCGGAGCAGATACGCAGTATTTT. The chain employs TRBV10-2 and TRBJ2-3; 8 nucleotides align to TRBD2. Germline loops: CDR1 WSHSY, CDR2 SAAADI. The CDR3 totals 17 residues. V shed 3 bases, J shed 4 bases, and the junction held 12 bases outside the gene matches.

The chain uses TRBV6-1 and TRBJ1-2, with no clear D. The V end lost 1 base, the J end lost 8 bases, and 14 bases lay between the germline ends. The CDR3 loop spans 14 amino acids. Germline CDR1 and CDR2: MNHNS and SASEGT. The CDR3 coding sequence is TGTGCCAGCAGTGAAGTAGCGGAGGGTTCGGGCTACACCTTC. Translating gives CASSEVAEGSGYTF.

The chain couples TRBV7-2 to TRBJ2-5; D is perhaps TRBD2 (5 bases). Trimming removed 6 bases at V and 2 bases at J, with 16 bases between. CDR3 length: 15 amino acids. Per germline, CDR1 SGHTA and CDR2 FQGNSA. The CDR3 is CASSFTGRVQETQYF. CDR3 sequence (DNA): TGTGCCAGCAGTTTTACCGGGCGGGTTCAAGAGACCCAGTACTTC.

In DNA form, the CDR3 reads TGTGCCAGTCAACGGGGAGCGGGGGGGCTGGGGGCCAACGTCCTGACTTTC. Amino acid sequence: CASQRGAGGLGANVLTF. The chain joins TRBV19 to TRBJ2-6; TRBD2 agrees at 10 bases. This CDR3 has 17 residues. CDR1 is LNHDA, CDR2 SQIVND, per germline (reference sequence). Trimming took 8 bases from V and 4 from J; bases not matched to a gene: 11.

This chain uses TRBV27 with TRBJ1-2; 7 bases fit TRBD1. The CDR3 extends over 14 amino acids. CDR1 is MNHEY and CDR2 is SMNVEV in the germline V gene (reference sequence). With V trimmed by 5 bases and J by 7 bases, 10 bases remained unmatched. The CDR3 sequence is CASSPRQGVFGYTF. The CDR3, as DNA: TGTGCCAGCAGTCCCAGACAGGGAGTGTTTGGCTACACCTTC.

This clone was observed a few times. This CDR3 is also generated by other DNA sequences in the sample. The rearrangement links TRBV5-4 to TRBJ2-7, with D maybe TRBD2 (7 bases). The V end lost 2 bases, the J end lost 5 bases, and 14 bases lay between the germline ends. Germline values: CDR1 SGHNT, CDR2 YYREEE (reference sequence). The CDR3 runs 14 residues. CDR3 in amino acids: CASSFRGGHDEQYF. The CDR3 coding sequence is TGTGCCAGCAGCTTTAGGGGGGGCCACGACGAGCAGTACTTC.

The chain has TRBV19 and TRBJ1-2; TRBD1 agrees at 7 bases. J lost 5 bases, V lost 4 bases, and 13 bases had no gene match. CDR3 length: 16 amino acids. CDR1 and CDR2 from the germline V gene are LNHDA and SQIVND (reference sequence). CDR3 amino acids: CASSTPRDRDPYGYTF. The CDR3 DNA reads as TGTGCCAGTAGTACCCCTCGAGACAGGGACCCTTATGGCTACACCTTC. Combining the CDR3 with reference TRBV19 and TRBJ1-2 gives the whole variable domain DGGITQSPKYLFRKEGQNVTLSCEQNLNHDAMYWYRQDPGQGLRLIYYSQIVNDFQKGDIAEGYSVSREKKESFPLTVTSAQKNPTAFYLCASSTPRDRDPYGYTFGSGTRLTVV.

This clone turned up a few times. V and J are TRBV30 and TRBJ2-7; D is perhaps TRBD2 (6 bases). V dropped 2 bases and J dropped 3 bases, with 11 bases sitting between them. The V gene's germline CDR1 is GTSNPN and CDR2 SVGIG (reference sequence). The CDR3 extends over 13 amino acids. The DNA for the CDR3 is TGTGCCTGGAGTCGGACTATTGACTACGAGCAGTACTTC. It encodes CAWSRTIDYEQYF. Full variable domain (rest looked up from reference TRBV30 and TRBJ2-7): SQTIHQWPATLVQPVGSPLSLECTVEGTSNPNLYWYRQAAGRGLQLLFYSVGIGQISSEVPQNLSASRPQDRQFILSSKKLLLSDSGFYLCAWSRTIDYEQYFGPGTRLTVT.

This sequence joins TRBV5-8 and TRBJ1-1, with 10 bases fitting TRBD1. This CDR3 region has 14 residues. Trimming took 2 bases from V and 6 from J; bases not matched to a gene: 4. Germline CDR1 reads SGHTS; CDR2 reads YDEGEE. CDR3 amino acids: CASSFDRGLSEAFF. The CDR3 DNA reads TGTGCCAGCAGCTTCGACAGGGGGCTCTCTGAAGCTTTCTTT.